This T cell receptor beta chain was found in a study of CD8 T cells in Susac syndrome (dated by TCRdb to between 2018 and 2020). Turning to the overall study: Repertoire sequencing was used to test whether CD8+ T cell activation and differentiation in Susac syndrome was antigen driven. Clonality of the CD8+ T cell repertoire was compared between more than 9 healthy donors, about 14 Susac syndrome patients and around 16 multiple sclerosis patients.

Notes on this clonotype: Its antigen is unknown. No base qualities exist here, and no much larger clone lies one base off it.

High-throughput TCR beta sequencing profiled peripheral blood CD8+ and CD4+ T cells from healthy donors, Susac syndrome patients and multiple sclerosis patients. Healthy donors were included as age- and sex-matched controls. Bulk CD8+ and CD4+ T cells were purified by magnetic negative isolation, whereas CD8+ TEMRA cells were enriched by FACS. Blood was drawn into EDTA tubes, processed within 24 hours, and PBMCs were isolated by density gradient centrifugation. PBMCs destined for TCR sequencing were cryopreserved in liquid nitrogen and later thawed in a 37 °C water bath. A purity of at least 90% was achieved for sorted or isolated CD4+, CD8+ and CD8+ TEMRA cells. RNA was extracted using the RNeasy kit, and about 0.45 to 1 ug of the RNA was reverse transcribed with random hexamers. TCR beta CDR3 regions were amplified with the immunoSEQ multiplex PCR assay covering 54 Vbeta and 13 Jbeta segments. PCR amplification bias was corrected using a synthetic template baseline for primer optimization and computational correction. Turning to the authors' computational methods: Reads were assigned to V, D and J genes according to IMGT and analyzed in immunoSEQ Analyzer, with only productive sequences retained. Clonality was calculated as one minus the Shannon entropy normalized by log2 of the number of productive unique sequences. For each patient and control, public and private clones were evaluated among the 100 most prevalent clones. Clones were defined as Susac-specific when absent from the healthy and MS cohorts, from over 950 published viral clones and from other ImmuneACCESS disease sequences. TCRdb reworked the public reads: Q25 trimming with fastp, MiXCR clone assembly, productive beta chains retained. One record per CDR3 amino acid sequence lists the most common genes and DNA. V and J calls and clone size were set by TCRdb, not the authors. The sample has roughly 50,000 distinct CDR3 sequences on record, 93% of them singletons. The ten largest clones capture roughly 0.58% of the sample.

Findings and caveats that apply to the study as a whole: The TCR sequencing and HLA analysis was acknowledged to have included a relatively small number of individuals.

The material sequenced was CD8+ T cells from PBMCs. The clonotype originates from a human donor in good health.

The nucleotide sequence is given as TGTGCCAGTAGTCCGAGGACAGCCTGGTATGGCTACACCTTC. It is translated as CASSPRTAWYGYTF. This sequence uses TRBV19 and TRBJ1-2; a tentative D match to TRBD1 spans 6 bases. The germline V gene (reference sequence) sets CDR1 to LNHDA and CDR2 to SQIVND. V is pared back by 5 bases and J by 5 bases, with 15 bases lying between the germline termini. The CDR3, cysteine through phenylalanine, is 14 amino acids long. Solely the CDR3 DNA is kept, with 42 bases framed from the first base.